The rows below give T cell receptor beta chains drawn from one sample of a study of CD8 T cells in Susac syndrome. Each CDR3 protein gets one entry after TCRdb re-called the immunoSEQ multiplex PCR reads with MiXCR. The table lists a few hundred thousand distinct CDR3 sequences, 75% to 90% of them singletons. Sequencing used CD8+ T cells from PBMCs. These receptors were collected from a human donor with multiple sclerosis. The CDR3 runs from the conserved cysteine through the conserved F or W. The order of the fields is J gene, V gene, CDR3 length, D gene, clone size, CDR3 protein, CDR3 DNA. D genes are given only for firm matches. Clone size is shown for a subset of rows, as once, few, many or a class of expanded clone.

j_gene: TRBJ2-3
v_gene: TRBV4-3
len: 17
d_gene: TRBD2
abundance: .
CDR3aa: CASSQDRGLYIWDTQYF
CDR3nt: TGCGCCAGCAGCCAAGATAGGGGACTATACATTTGGGATACGCAGTATTTT

j_gene: TRBJ2-7
v_gene: TRBV20-1
len: 14
d_gene: .
abundance: .
CDR3aa: CSAREGSSSYEQYF
CDR3nt: TGCAGTGCTAGAGAAGGGAGTTCCTCCTACGAGCAGTACTTC

j_gene: TRBJ2-2
v_gene: TRBV4-3
len: 18
d_gene: TRBD1
abundance: .
CDR3aa: CASSQEIFGTENTGELFF
CDR3nt: TGCGCCAGCAGCCAAGAAATCTTCGGGACAGAGAACACCGGGGAGCTGTTTTTT

j_gene: TRBJ2-2
v_gene: TRBV20-1
len: 15
d_gene: .
abundance: .
CDR3aa: CSASPSARLAGELFF
CDR3nt: TGCAGTGCTAGCCCCTCGGCGCGACTCGCCGGGGAGCTGTTTTTT

j_gene: TRBJ2-1
v_gene: TRBV4-3
len: 16
d_gene: TRBD2
abundance: .
CDR3aa: CASSLIAGGPGAEQFF
CDR3nt: TGCGCCAGCAGCCTTATAGCGGGAGGGCCGGGGGCTGAGCAGTTCTTC

j_gene: TRBJ2-7
v_gene: TRBV29-1
len: 12
d_gene: .
abundance: .
CDR3aa: CSAFEGPYEQYF
CDR3nt: TGCAGCGCCTTTGAAGGCCCCTACGAGCAGTACTTC

j_gene: TRBJ2-7
v_gene: TRBV18
len: 15
d_gene: .
abundance: .
CDR3aa: CASSLRQSPTYEQYF
CDR3nt: TGTGCCAGCTCACTCCGCCAGTCCCCAACCTACGAGCAGTACTTC

j_gene: TRBJ2-7
v_gene: TRBV27
len: 11
d_gene: TRBD2
abundance: once
CDR3aa: CASARGGEQYF
CDR3nt: TGTGCCTCAGCGCGGGGGGGTGAGCAGTACTTC

j_gene: TRBJ2-2
v_gene: TRBV18
len: 14
d_gene: .
abundance: once
CDR3aa: CASSPSQTTGELFF
CDR3nt: TGTGCCAGCTCACCGTCGCAAACCACCGGGGAGCTGTTTTTT

j_gene: TRBJ2-3
v_gene: TRBV7-9
len: 13
d_gene: .
abundance: few
CDR3aa: CASRGQSTDTQYF
CDR3nt: TGTGCCAGCCGGGGTCAGAGCACAGATACGCAGTATTTT

j_gene: TRBJ2-7
v_gene: TRBV7-2
len: 14
d_gene: .
abundance: .
CDR3aa: CASTSNGTSYEQYF
CDR3nt: TGTGCCAGCACATCTAACGGGACTTCCTACGAGCAGTACTTC

j_gene: TRBJ2-3
v_gene: TRBV28
len: 15
d_gene: TRBD2
abundance: once
CDR3aa: CASSSPGLATDTQYF
CDR3nt: TGTGCCAGCAGCTCCCCGGGACTAGCGACAGATACGCAGTATTTT

j_gene: TRBJ2-7
v_gene: TRBV11-2
len: 15
d_gene: TRBD1
abundance: .
CDR3aa: CASSTSGTGVHEQYF
CDR3nt: TGTGCCAGCAGCACCTCCGGGACAGGGGTCCACGAGCAGTACTTC

j_gene: TRBJ1-5
v_gene: TRBV9
len: 16
d_gene: TRBD1
abundance: .
CDR3aa: CASSVRGAGGHQPQHF
CDR3nt: TGTGCCAGCAGCGTAAGGGGGGCAGGGGGCCATCAGCCCCAGCATTTT

j_gene: TRBJ2-7
v_gene: TRBV3-1
len: 15
d_gene: TRBD1
abundance: .
CDR3aa: CASSAGTGTSYEQYF
CDR3nt: TGTGCCAGCAGTGCCGGGACAGGGACCTCCTACGAGCAGTACTTC

j_gene: TRBJ2-7
v_gene: TRBV27
len: 14
d_gene: .
abundance: .
CDR3aa: CASSLRGDSYEQYF
CDR3nt: TGTGCCAGCAGTTTAAGGGGTGACTCCTACGAGCAGTACTTC

j_gene: TRBJ2-4
v_gene: TRBV28
len: 17
d_gene: TRBD1
abundance: .
CDR3aa: CASSLPTGGVQGNIQYF
CDR3nt: TGTGCCAGCAGTTTACCGACAGGGGGGGTTCAAGGGAACATTCAGTACTTC

j_gene: TRBJ2-1
v_gene: TRBV11-2
len: 13
d_gene: .
abundance: .
CDR3aa: CASSPLTYNEQFF
CDR3nt: TGTGCCAGCAGCCCCCTGACCTACAATGAGCAGTTCTTC

j_gene: TRBJ2-7
v_gene: TRBV7-9
len: 12
d_gene: .
abundance: few
CDR3aa: CASSLGVDEQYF
CDR3nt: TGTGCCAGCAGCTTAGGGGTTGACGAGCAGTACTTC

j_gene: TRBJ2-1
v_gene: TRBV2
len: 10
d_gene: .
abundance: .
CDR3aa: CASIGFEQFF
CDR3nt: TGTGCCAGCATTGGGTTTGAGCAGTTCTTC

j_gene: TRBJ2-1
v_gene: TRBV7-9
len: 15
d_gene: TRBD2
abundance: once
CDR3aa: CASSLGGRAPREQFF
CDR3nt: TGTGCCAGCAGCCTAGGCGGGAGGGCCCCGCGTGAGCAGTTCTTC

j_gene: TRBJ2-3
v_gene: TRBV28
len: 15
d_gene: .
abundance: .
CDR3aa: CASSLWSSSTDTQYF
CDR3nt: TGTGCCAGCAGTTTGTGGAGCTCTAGCACAGATACGCAGTATTTT

j_gene: TRBJ1-1
v_gene: TRBV7-9
len: 15
d_gene: .
abundance: .
CDR3aa: CASSLARVGGTEAFF
CDR3nt: TGTGCCAGCAGCTTAGCGCGTGTTGGGGGCACTGAAGCTTTCTTT

j_gene: TRBJ1-1
v_gene: TRBV19
len: 15
d_gene: .
abundance: few
CDR3aa: CASRAASTGNTEAFF
CDR3nt: TGTGCCAGTAGGGCAGCGAGCACAGGAAACACTGAAGCTTTCTTT

j_gene: TRBJ2-4
v_gene: TRBV20-1
len: 19
d_gene: TRBD2
abundance: .
CDR3aa: CSARELAGGPTLAKNIQYF
CDR3nt: TGCAGTGCTAGGGAGTTAGCGGGAGGCCCGACACTAGCCAAAAACATTCAGTACTTC

j_gene: TRBJ2-4
v_gene: TRBV15
len: 15
d_gene: .
abundance: .
CDR3aa: CATSRDYGDSKFQYF
CDR3nt: TGTGCCACCAGCAGAGATTATGGGGACTCCAAGTTTCAGTACTTC

j_gene: TRBJ1-2
v_gene: TRBV4-1
len: 15
d_gene: TRBD1
abundance: .
CDR3aa: CASSHRQGANYGYTF
CDR3nt: TGCGCCAGCAGCCACAGACAGGGTGCTAACTATGGCTACACCTTC

j_gene: TRBJ2-1
v_gene: TRBV18
len: 15
d_gene: TRBD2
abundance: once
CDR3aa: CASSPPASGWNEQFF
CDR3nt: TGTGCCAGCTCACCACCGGCTAGCGGGTGGAATGAGCAGTTCTTC

j_gene: TRBJ2-1
v_gene: TRBV7-3
len: 15
d_gene: TRBD2
abundance: few
CDR3aa: CASSPVAGGLYEQFF
CDR3nt: TGTGCCAGCAGCCCAGTAGCGGGAGGGCTCTATGAGCAGTTCTTC

j_gene: TRBJ2-7
v_gene: TRBV7-6
len: 13
d_gene: .
abundance: few
CDR3aa: CASSPYGPYEQYF
CDR3nt: TGTGCCAGCAGCCCGTATGGACCCTACGAGCAGTACTTC

j_gene: TRBJ1-2
v_gene: TRBV24-1
len: 17
d_gene: .
abundance: .
CDR3aa: CATSDRALGRDFYGYTF
CDR3nt: TGTGCCACCAGTGACCGGGCTTTGGGCAGGGATTTTTATGGCTACACCTTC